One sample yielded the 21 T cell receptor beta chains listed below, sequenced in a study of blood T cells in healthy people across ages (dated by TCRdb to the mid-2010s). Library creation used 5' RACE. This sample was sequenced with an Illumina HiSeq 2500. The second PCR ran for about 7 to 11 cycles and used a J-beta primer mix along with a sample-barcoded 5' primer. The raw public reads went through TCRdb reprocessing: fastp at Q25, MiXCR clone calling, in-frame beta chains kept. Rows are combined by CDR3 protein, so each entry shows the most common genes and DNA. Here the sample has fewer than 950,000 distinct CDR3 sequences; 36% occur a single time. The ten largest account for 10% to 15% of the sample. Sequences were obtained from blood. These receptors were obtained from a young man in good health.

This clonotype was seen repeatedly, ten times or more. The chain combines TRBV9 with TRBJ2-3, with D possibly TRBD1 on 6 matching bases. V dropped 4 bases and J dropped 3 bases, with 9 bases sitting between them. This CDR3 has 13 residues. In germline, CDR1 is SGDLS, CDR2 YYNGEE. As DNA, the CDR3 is TGTGCCAGCAGCTGGGACACAACAGATACGCAGTATTTT. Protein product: CASSWDTTDTQYF.

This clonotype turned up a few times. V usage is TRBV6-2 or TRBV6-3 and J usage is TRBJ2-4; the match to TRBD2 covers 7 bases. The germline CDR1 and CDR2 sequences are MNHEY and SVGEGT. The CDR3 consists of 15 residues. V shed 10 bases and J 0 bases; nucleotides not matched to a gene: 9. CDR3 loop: CATAGRTLAKNIQYF. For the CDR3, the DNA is TGTGCCACCGCCGGGAGGACACTAGCCAAAAACATTCAGTACTTC.

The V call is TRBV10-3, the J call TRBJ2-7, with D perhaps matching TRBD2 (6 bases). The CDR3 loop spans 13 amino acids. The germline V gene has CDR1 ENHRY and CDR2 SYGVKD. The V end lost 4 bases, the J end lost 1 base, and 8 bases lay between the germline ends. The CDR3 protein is CAISGGESYEQYF. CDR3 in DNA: TGTGCCATCAGTGGGGGGGAGTCCTACGAGCAGTACTTC.

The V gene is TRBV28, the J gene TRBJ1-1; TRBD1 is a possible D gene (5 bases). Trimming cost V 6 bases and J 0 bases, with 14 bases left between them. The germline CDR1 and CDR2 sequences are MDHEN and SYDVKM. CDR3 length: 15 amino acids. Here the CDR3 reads CASSSTGTVNTEAFF. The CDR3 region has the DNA TGTGCCAGCAGCTCTACCGGGACGGTGAACACTGAAGCTTTCTTT.

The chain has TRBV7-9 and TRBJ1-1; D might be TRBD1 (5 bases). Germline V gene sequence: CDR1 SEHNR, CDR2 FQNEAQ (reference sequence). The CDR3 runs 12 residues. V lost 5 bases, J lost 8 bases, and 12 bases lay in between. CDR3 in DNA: TGTGCCAGCAGCCCCTCTCAGGGAGAAGCTTTCTTT. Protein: CASSPSQGEAFF.

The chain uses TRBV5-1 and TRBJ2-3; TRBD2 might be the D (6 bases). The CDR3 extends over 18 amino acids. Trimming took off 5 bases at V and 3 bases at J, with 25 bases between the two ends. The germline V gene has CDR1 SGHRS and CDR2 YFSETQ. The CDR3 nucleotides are TGCGCCAGCAGGGCCGAACCCTCTAGCGACGTAGCTACAGATACGCAGTATTTT. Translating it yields CASRAEPSSDVATDTQYF. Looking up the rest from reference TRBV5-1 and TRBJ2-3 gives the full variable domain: KAGVTQTPRYLIKTRGQQVTLSCSPISGHRSVSWYQQTPGQGLQFLFEYFSETQRNKGNFPGRFSGRQFSNSRSEMNVSTLELGDSALYLCASRAEPSSDVATDTQYFGPGTRLTVL.

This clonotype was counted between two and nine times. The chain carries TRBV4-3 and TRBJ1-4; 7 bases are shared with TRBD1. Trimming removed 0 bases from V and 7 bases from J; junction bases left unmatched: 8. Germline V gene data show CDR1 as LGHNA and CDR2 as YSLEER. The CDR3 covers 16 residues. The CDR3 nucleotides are TGCGCCAGCAGCCAAGACCTACAGGGGAGAGGTGAAAAACTGTTTTTT. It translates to CASSQDLQGRGEKLFF.

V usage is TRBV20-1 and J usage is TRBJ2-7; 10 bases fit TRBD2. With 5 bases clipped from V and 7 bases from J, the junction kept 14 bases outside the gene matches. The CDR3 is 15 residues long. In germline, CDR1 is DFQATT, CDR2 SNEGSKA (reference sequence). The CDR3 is CSALGAGGYDNEQYF. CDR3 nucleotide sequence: TGCAGTGCTCTAGGAGCGGGGGGGTATGACAATGAGCAGTACTTC.

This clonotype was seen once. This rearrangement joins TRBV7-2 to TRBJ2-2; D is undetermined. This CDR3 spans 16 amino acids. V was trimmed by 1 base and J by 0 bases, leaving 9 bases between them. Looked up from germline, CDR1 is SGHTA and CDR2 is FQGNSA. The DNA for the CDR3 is TGTGCCAGCAGCTTAGTAGGCAGCTCGAACACCGGGGAGCTGTTTTTT. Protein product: CASSLVGSSNTGELFF. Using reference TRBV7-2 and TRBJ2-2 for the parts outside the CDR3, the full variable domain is GAGVSQSPSNKVTEKGKDVELRCDPISGHTALYWYRQSLGQGLEFLIYFQGNSAPDKSGLPSDRFSAERTGGSVSTLTIQRTQQEDSAVYLCASSLVGSSNTGELFFGEGSRLTVL.

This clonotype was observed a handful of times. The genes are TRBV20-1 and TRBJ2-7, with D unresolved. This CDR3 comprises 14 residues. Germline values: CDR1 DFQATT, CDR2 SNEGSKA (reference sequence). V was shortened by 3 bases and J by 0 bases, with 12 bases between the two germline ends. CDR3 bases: TGCAGTGCTAGCTCGCAGGTTAGCTCCTACGAGCAGTACTTC. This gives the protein CSASSQVSSYEQYF.

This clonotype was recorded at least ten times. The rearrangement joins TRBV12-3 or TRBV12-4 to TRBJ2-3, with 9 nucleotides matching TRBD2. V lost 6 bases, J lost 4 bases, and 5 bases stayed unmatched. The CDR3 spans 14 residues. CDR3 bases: TGTGCCAGCAGGGTAGCGGGGGCGCCAGATACGCAGTATTTT. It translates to CASRVAGAPDTQYF.

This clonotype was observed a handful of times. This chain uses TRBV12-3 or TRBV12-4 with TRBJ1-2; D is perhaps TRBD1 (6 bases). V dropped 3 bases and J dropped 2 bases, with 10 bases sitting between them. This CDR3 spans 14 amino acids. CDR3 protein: CASSFQGLNYGYTF. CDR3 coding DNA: TGTGCCAGCAGTTTCCAGGGGCTGAACTATGGCTACACCTTC.

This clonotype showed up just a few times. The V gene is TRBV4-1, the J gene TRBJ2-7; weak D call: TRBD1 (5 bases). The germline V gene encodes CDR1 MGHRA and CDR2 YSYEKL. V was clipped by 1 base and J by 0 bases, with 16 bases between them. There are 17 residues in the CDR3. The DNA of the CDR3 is TGCGCCAGCAGCCAAGGTGGGGCCAGCGTGAGCTCCTACGAGCAGTACTTC. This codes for CASSQGGASVSSYEQYF.

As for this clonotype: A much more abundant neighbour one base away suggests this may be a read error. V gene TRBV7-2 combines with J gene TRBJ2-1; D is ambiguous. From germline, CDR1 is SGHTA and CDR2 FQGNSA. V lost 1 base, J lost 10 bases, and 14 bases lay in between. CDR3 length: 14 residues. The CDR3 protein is CASSLVTTSYEQFF. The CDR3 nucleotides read TGTGCCAGCAGCTTAGTGACCACCTCCTACGAGCAGTTCTTC.

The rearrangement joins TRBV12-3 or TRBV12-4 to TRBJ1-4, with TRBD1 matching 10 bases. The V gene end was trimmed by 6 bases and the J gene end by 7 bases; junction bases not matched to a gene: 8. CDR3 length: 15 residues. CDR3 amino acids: CASSWTDRGGEKLFF. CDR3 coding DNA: TGTGCCAGCAGCTGGACGGACAGGGGGGGTGAAAAACTGTTTTTT.

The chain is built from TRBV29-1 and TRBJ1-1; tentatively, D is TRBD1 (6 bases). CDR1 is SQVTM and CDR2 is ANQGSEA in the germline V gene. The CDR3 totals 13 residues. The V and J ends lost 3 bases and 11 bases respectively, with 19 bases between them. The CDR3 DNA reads TGCAGCGTTGATAGATTGGGGGCCCCGGGGGCTTTCTTT. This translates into CSVDRLGAPGAFF.

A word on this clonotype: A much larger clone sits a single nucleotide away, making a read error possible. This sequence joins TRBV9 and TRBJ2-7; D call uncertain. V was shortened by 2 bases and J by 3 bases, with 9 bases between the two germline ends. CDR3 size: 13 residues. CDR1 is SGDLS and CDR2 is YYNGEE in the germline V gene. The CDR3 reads CASSVHTFYEQYF. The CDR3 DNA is TGTGCCAGCAGCGTCCACACCTTCTACGAGCAGTACTTC.

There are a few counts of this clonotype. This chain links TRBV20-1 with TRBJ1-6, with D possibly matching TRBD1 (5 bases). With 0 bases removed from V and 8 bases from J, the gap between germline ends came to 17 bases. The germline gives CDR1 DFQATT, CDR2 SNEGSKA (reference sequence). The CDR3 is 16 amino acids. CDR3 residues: CSARDGTRPSDSPLHF. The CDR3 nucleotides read TGCAGTGCTAGAGATGGGACCCGGCCATCTGATTCACCCCTCCACTTT.

In DNA, the CDR3 is TGTGCCTGGAGTGTACGGGGCCGCGAGCAGTACTTC. Amino acids: CAWSVRGREQYF. The chain employs TRBV30 and TRBJ2-5; either TRBD1 or TRBD2 may supply D (5 bases each). The tail of the sequence fits TRBJ2-7 better, so the J call may be wrong. The CDR3 extends over 12 amino acids. Germline assignment: CDR1 GTSNPN and CDR2 SVGIG (reference sequence).

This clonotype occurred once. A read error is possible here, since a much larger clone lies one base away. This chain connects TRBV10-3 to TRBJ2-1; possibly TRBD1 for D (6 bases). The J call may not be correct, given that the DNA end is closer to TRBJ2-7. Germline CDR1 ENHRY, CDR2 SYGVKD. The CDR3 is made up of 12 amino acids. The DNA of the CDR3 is TGTGCCACCCTTCGGGACACCAATGAGCAGTACTTC. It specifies CATLRDTNEQYF.

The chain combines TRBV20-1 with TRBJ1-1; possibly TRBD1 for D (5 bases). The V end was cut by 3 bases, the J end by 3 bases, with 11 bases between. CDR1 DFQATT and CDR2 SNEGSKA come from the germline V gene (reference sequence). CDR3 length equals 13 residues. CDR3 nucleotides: TGCAGTGCTAGGCGGGACGTAGACACTGAAGCTTTCTTT. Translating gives CSARRDVDTEAFF.